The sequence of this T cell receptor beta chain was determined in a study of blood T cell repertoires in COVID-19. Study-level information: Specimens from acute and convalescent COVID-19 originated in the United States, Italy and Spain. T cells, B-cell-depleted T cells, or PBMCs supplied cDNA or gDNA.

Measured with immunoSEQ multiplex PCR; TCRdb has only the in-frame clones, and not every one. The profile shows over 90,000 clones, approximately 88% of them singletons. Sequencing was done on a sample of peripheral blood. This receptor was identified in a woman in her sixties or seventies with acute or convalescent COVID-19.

The CDR3 DNA is TGTGCCAGCCAAACAGGGGTTAACACTGAAGCTTTCTTT. Amino acids: CASQTGVNTEAFF. The chain carries TRBV10-3 and TRBJ1-1, with 7 positions matching TRBD1. The germline gives CDR1 ENHRY, CDR2 SYGVKD. V trimming: 10 bases; J trimming: 2 bases; junction bases outside the gene matches: 7. The CDR3 loop spans 13 amino acids.